This T cell receptor (beta chain) appears in the sequencing data of a study of response to subunit inactivated influenza vaccine. This clonotype was seen a few times. The V and J ends lost 6 bases and 7 bases, in that order; junction bases with no gene match: 16. The CDR3 covers 16 residues. CDR1 WNHNN and CDR2 SYGVQD come from the germline V gene (reference sequence). One entry per CDR3 protein results from TCRdb running MiXCR on the RT-PCR reads. The table shows hundreds of thousands of distinct CDR3 sequences, with 10% to 15% occurring only once. This clonotype was sampled from a man between 45 and 60 years old who received an inactivated influenza vaccine. Sequences were derived from PBMCs from blood, sampled roughly 45 days after vaccination. J is TRBJ1-2 and V is TRBV10-1, with 8 bases matching TRBD1. The chain's CDR3 is CASSPYRGTGLSGYTF. DNA of the CDR3: TGCGCCAGCAGCCCGTACCGCGGGACAGGCTTATCTGGCTACACCTTC.